Listed here are 32 T cell receptor beta chains from one sample, sequenced in a study of blood T cell repertoires in COVID-19. Only in-frame clones appear in the TCRdb table, and some are missing; sequencing was by immunoSEQ multiplex PCR. This table has about 370,000 clones, about 87% appearing once. Source material: peripheral blood. The receptors shown here come from a woman in her 30s with COVID-19, enrolled during active disease.

The rearrangement joins TRBV28 to TRBJ1-5, with TRBD1 matching over 7 bases. Germline lookup yields CDR1 MDHEN and CDR2 SYDVKM. The junction had 11 bases not matched to a gene; V was cut back by 7 bases and J by 2 bases. This CDR3 has 16 amino acids. The CDR3, as DNA: TGTGCCAGCATCTCAACAGGGGCTTCGGGCAATCAGCCCCAGCATTTT. Residues: CASISTGASGNQPQHF.

V gene TRBV19 combines with J gene TRBJ2-2, with D perhaps matching TRBD2 (5 bases). V shed 6 bases and J shed 7 bases, with 18 bases lying between them. There are 15 residues in the CDR3. CDR1 is LNHDA, CDR2 SQIVND, per germline (reference sequence). CDR3 coding DNA: TGTGCCAGTAGCACACTCAGCGGCGATGTCGGGGAGCTGTTTTTT. Protein sequence: CASSTLSGDVGELFF.

The V gene is TRBV7-9, the J gene TRBJ2-1; 8 nucleotides align to TRBD2. In germline, CDR1 is SEHNR, CDR2 FQNEAQ (reference sequence). The CDR3 is 17 residues long. Trimming at V came to 7 bases and at J to 4 bases, leaving 15 bases not matched to a gene. In DNA, the CDR3 is TGTGCCAGCAACCCGGGGGGGAGGACTAGCCATTACAATGAGCAGTTCTTC. This translates into CASNPGGRTSHYNEQFF. The full variable domain, in which reference TRBV7-9 and TRBJ2-1 provide the parts outside the CDR3, is DTGVSQNPRHKITKRGQNVTFRCDPISEHNRLYWYRQTLGQGPEFLTYFQNEAQLEKSRLLSDRFSAERPKGSFSTLEIQRTEQGDSAMYLCASNPGGRTSHYNEQFFGPGTRLTVL.

The V call is TRBV7-9, the J call TRBJ2-7; D may be TRBD1 (5 bases). V lost 4 bases and J 2 bases, leaving 12 bases between the germline ends. The CDR3 covers 14 residues. Germline-derived CDR1 and CDR2 are SEHNR and FQNEAQ (reference sequence). The CDR3, as DNA: TGTGCCAGCAGCTCCCCGGACATCCCCTACGAGCAGTACTTC. Amino acids: CASSSPDIPYEQYF.

The chain is built from TRBV28 and TRBJ2-1, with 8 bases fitting TRBD2. The ends lost 8 bases at V and 7 bases at J; junction bases unmatched: 16. This CDR3 spans 16 amino acids. Germline CDR1 MDHEN, CDR2 SYDVKM. CDR3 in DNA: TGTGCCAGCGGGACGAGGGCGGGAGGATTGAGAAATGAGCAGTTCTTC. Protein sequence: CASGTRAGGLRNEQFF. The whole variable domain, filled in from reference TRBV28 and TRBJ2-1, reads DVKVTQSSRYLVKRTGEKVFLECVQDMDHENMFWYRQDPGLGLRLIYFSYDVKMKEKGDIPEGYSVSREKKERFSLILESASTNQTSMYLCASGTRAGGLRNEQFFGPGTRLTVL.

The chain is built from TRBV5-4 and TRBJ2-3; 13 bases are a match to TRBD2. CDR3 length: 18 residues. J was trimmed by 1 base and V by 4 bases; bases with no gene match: 9. Germline CDR1 reads SGHNT; CDR2 reads YYREEE (reference sequence). The CDR3 region is CASSPGLAGVVRTDTQYF. The DNA for the CDR3 is TGTGCCAGCAGCCCCGGACTAGCGGGAGTTGTCCGCACAGATACGCAGTATTTT.

This rearrangement joins TRBV28 to TRBJ1-4; 8 bases map to TRBD1. The length of the CDR3 is 16 residues. Germline assignment: CDR1 MDHEN and CDR2 SYDVKM. Losses at the gene ends were 4 bases for V and 0 bases for J; bases not matched to a gene: 4. The CDR3 DNA reads as TGTGCCAGCAGTTCAGCAGGGGGCCCAACTAATGAAAAACTGTTTTTT. This encodes CASSSAGGPTNEKLFF.

This chain uses TRBV28 with TRBJ1-4, with 8 positions matching TRBD1. CDR1 and CDR2 (germline): MDHEN, SYDVKM. This CDR3 has 14 residues. Trimming took 5 bases from V and 7 from J; bases not matched to a gene: 6. CDR3 protein: CASSQGAVGEKLFF. The CDR3 DNA is TGTGCCAGCAGTCAGGGGGCCGTAGGTGAAAAACTGTTTTTT.

This chain connects TRBV18 to TRBJ1-1, with a possible D match to TRBD1 (6 bases). Looked up from germline, CDR1 is KGHSH and CDR2 is LQKENI. The CDR3 runs 14 residues. V was pared by 7 bases and J by 5 bases, with 17 bases between. The DNA of the CDR3 is TGTGCCAGCTTCACAGGGTTTAGAGGGACTGAAGCTTTCTTT. This translates into CASFTGFRGTEAFF.

This chain joins TRBV7-2 and TRBJ2-7; 12 bases are shared with TRBD2. CDR3 size: 15 residues. V lost 4 bases to trimming and J lost 5 bases; unmatched junction nucleotides: 6. The germline gives CDR1 SGHTA, CDR2 FQGNSA. CDR3 nucleotides: TGTGCCAGCAGCTACCTAGCGGGAGGGCCCCACGAGCAGTACTTC. It yields the protein CASSYLAGGPHEQYF.

V and J are TRBV4-3 and TRBJ1-1, with D possibly being TRBD1 (5 bases). The CDR3 covers 14 residues. The germline V gene has CDR1 LGHNA and CDR2 YSLEER. V shed 1 base and J shed 6 bases, with 12 bases lying between them. CDR3 sequence: CASSQGSPGAEAFF. The CDR3 DNA follows: TGCGCCAGCAGCCAAGGATCCCCGGGGGCTGAAGCTTTCTTT.

This chain connects TRBV14 to TRBJ2-1; the match to TRBD2 covers 14 bases. This CDR3 is built from 17 residues. Unmatched junction bases numbered 12, after V lost 4 bases and J lost 10 bases. Germline V gene lookup returns CDR1 SGHDN and CDR2 FVKESK. The chain's CDR3 is CASSLYTGTSGGQEQFF. As DNA, the CDR3 is TGTGCCAGCAGCCTCTACACCGGGACTAGCGGGGGTCAGGAGCAGTTCTTC.

This rearrangement joins TRBV24-1 to TRBJ2-3; 9 bases align to TRBD1. Trimming removed 4 bases from V and 4 bases from J; junction bases left unmatched: 2. Germline V lookup: CDR1 KGHDR, CDR2 SFDVKD. The CDR3 length is 14 residues. The CDR3 bases are TGTGCCACCAGTGACAGGGACAGGGCAGATACGCAGTATTTT. It translates to CATSDRDRADTQYF.

About this clone itself: An end of the junction does not agree with germline; a read error may underlie this. The V gene is TRBV7-7, the J gene TRBJ2-7, with D possibly being TRBD1 (6 bases). CDR3 length: 13 amino acids. The V gene's germline CDR1 is SSHAT and CDR2 FNYEAQ (reference sequence). CDR3 sequence: CASSLEQGYEQYF. The CDR3 region has the DNA TGTGCTAGCAGCTTAGAACAGGGTTACGAGCAGTACTTC.

This sequence joins TRBV2 and TRBJ2-3, with D perhaps matching TRBD1 (7 bases). Germline CDR1 is SNHLY and CDR2 is FYNNEI. The length of the CDR3 is 18 residues. Trimming removed 7 bases at V and 0 bases at J, with 23 bases between. Here the CDR3 DNA reads TGTGCCAGCACCTCTCCATTGGGGCGGGACAGTAGCACAGATACGCAGTATTTT. Its protein is CASTSPLGRDSSTDTQYF.

The rearrangement joins TRBV10-3 to TRBJ2-7, with TRBD2 matching over 7 bases. J gave up 4 bases and V 4 bases, and 4 bases lay outside the gene matches. This CDR3 is 13 amino acids long. Germline lookup yields CDR1 ENHRY and CDR2 SYGVKD. Written as DNA, the CDR3 is TGTGCCATCAGTGGGGGGGGACGGTACGAGCAGTACTTC. It specifies CAISGGGRYEQYF.

The J gene is TRBJ2-3, the V gene TRBV11-2; 8 bases are shared with TRBD1. Germline-derived CDR1 and CDR2 are SGHAT and FQNNGV. J gave up 6 bases and V 5 bases, and 10 bases lay outside the gene matches. This CDR3 comprises 15 residues. The CDR3 reads CASSPRRTGKDTQYF. CDR3 DNA: TGTGCCAGCAGCCCCCGTAGGACAGGGAAGGATACGCAGTATTTT.

The rearrangement links TRBV30 to TRBJ1-2; 9 bases align to TRBD1. Germline CDR1 GTSNPN, CDR2 SVGIG (reference sequence). Trimming removed 3 bases from V and 8 bases from J; junction bases left unmatched: 7. This CDR3 has 13 amino acids. Here the CDR3 reads CAWSPGQGQGYTF. In DNA form, the CDR3 reads TGTGCCTGGAGCCCGGGACAGGGTCAGGGCTACACCTTC. The full variable domain, with the rest looked up from reference TRBV30 and TRBJ1-2, is SQTIHQWPATLVQPVGSPLSLECTVEGTSNPNLYWYRQAAGRGLQLLFYSVGIGQISSEVPQNLSASRPQDRQFILSSKKLLLSDSGFYLCAWSPGQGQGYTFGSGTRLTVV.

The chain joins TRBV30 to TRBJ2-7; D is perhaps TRBD2 (5 bases). CDR1 and CDR2 from the germline V gene are GTSNPN and SVGIG (reference sequence). Trimming cost V 2 bases and J 5 bases, with 16 bases left between them. The CDR3 has 14 amino acids. CDR3 region: CAWSPLGWRDEQYF. DNA for the CDR3: TGTGCCTGGAGTCCCCTCGGTTGGCGGGACGAGCAGTACTTC.

The sample holds one count of this clone. The chain combines TRBV16 with TRBJ1-5; 10 nucleotides agree with TRBD1. Germline assignment: CDR1 KGHSY and CDR2 FQNENV. CDR3 length: 14 residues. V lost 4 bases, J lost 7 bases, and 4 bases stayed unmatched. The chain's CDR3 is CASSPDRGPQPQHF. For the CDR3, the DNA is TGTGCCAGCAGCCCCGACAGGGGGCCGCAGCCCCAGCATTTT.

This chain links TRBV15 with TRBJ2-2, with D possibly matching TRBD1 (6 bases). The CDR3 length is 17 residues. The germline V gene has CDR1 LNHNV and CDR2 YYDKDF (reference sequence). V was cut by 6 bases and J by 2 bases, with 19 bases left in between. In DNA form, the CDR3 reads TGTGCCACCAGTACCTTTGGGCAGGGGCCCAACACCGGGGAGCTGTTTTTT. It codes for CATSTFGQGPNTGELFF.

The chain carries TRBV24-1 and TRBJ2-2; 7 positions agree with TRBD1. CDR1 is KGHDR, CDR2 SFDVKD, per germline. CDR3 length: 17 amino acids. The junction had 6 bases not matched to a gene; V was cut back by 0 bases and J by 3 bases. The chain's CDR3 is CATSDLPTGSDTGELFF. CDR3 nucleotides: TGTGCCACCAGTGATTTGCCGACAGGGTCGGACACCGGGGAGCTGTTTTTT.

V usage is TRBV7-9 and J usage is TRBJ1-4; D is unresolved. The CDR3 covers 16 residues. Per the germline V gene, CDR1 is SEHNR and CDR2 is FQNEAQ (reference sequence). Trimming took 5 bases from V and 2 from J, leaving 15 bases between them. In DNA form, the CDR3 reads TGTGCCAGCAGCCCATCGTTGTCAGCGACTAATGAAAAACTGTTTTTT. It yields the protein CASSPSLSATNEKLFF.

The rearrangement uses TRBV2 and TRBJ2-1; TRBD2 is a possible D gene (6 bases). The V gene's germline CDR1 is SNHLY and CDR2 FYNNEI. Deletions cut 8 bases from V and 10 bases from J, with 21 bases between. The CDR3 runs to 14 residues. The DNA for the CDR3 is TGTGCCAGCGTGCGGGGACTTTCAAACCGAGAGCAGTTCTTC. This sequence encodes CASVRGLSNREQFF. Full variable domain (rest looked up from reference TRBV2 and TRBJ2-1): EPEVTQTPSHQVTQMGQEVILRCVPISNHLYFYWYRQILGQKVEFLVSFYNNEISEKSEIFDDQFSVERPDGSNFTLKIRSTKLEDSAMYFCASVRGLSNREQFFGPGTRLTVL.

This chain connects TRBV5-1 to TRBJ2-7; 8 bases agree with TRBD2. The V gene end was trimmed by 4 bases and the J gene end by 5 bases; junction bases not matched to a gene: 17. Germline V CDR1 and CDR2: SGHRS, YFSETQ. The CDR3 totals 17 residues. DNA for the CDR3: TGCGCCAGCAGCCCGGATCCTCTAGCGGGCGTAAGAAACGAGCAGTACTTC. It specifies CASSPDPLAGVRNEQYF.

As DNA, the CDR3 is TGCGCCAGCAGCTTGGAATCTAGCTCCTACGAGCAGTACTTC. This translates into CASSLESSSYEQYF. The genes are TRBV5-1 and TRBJ2-7; no firm D call. This CDR3 is 14 amino acids long. Germline lookup yields CDR1 SGHRS and CDR2 YFSETQ. Between the trimmed V and J ends, which lost 0 bases and 0 bases, there was a span of 7 bases.

V is TRBV28 and J is TRBJ2-5, with 8 bases that match TRBD1. V lost 6 bases, J lost 7 bases, and 7 bases stayed unmatched. The CDR3 contains 13 residues. Per germline, CDR1 MDHEN and CDR2 SYDVKM. The CDR3 DNA reads as TGTGCCAGCAGCCCAGGGGGCGTGGGGACCCAGTACTTC. Its translation: CASSPGGVGTQYF.

CDR3 protein: CASSGIAVGTDTQYF. CDR3 coding DNA: TGTGCCAGCAGCGGAATAGCGGTGGGCACAGATACGCAGTATTTT. The genes are TRBV7-8 and TRBJ2-3; tentatively, D is TRBD2 (6 bases). This CDR3 comprises 15 residues. The V and J ends lost 5 bases and 1 base respectively, with 13 bases between them. Germline values: CDR1 SGHVS, CDR2 FQNEAQ.

This chain joins TRBV28 and TRBJ2-7; D is possibly TRBD2 (7 bases). This CDR3 is built from 16 residues. V gave up 4 bases and J gave up 5 bases, with 21 bases separating them. Looked up from germline, CDR1 is MDHEN and CDR2 is SYDVKM. The CDR3 region is CASSSVGGGLLDEQYF. The CDR3 region has the DNA TGTGCCAGCAGTTCCGTAGGGGGAGGGCTCCTGGACGAGCAGTACTTC.

DNA of the CDR3: TGTGCCACCAGTGATTTGGTAACTAGCTCAAACAATGAGCAGTTCTTC. The encoded protein is CATSDLVTSSNNEQFF. The chain recombines TRBV24-1 with TRBJ2-1, with a tentative D call TRBD2 (6 bases). The germline V gene encodes CDR1 KGHDR and CDR2 SFDVKD. The CDR3 extends over 16 amino acids. The germline V and J ends were trimmed by 0 bases and 5 bases, with 13 bases remaining between them.

The rearrangement links TRBV7-9 to TRBJ2-1, with TRBD2 identical over 9 bases. V was clipped by 6 bases and J by 3 bases; unmatched bases: 9. Looked up from germline, CDR1 is SEHNR and CDR2 is FQNEAQ (reference sequence). The CDR3 extends over 16 amino acids. The CDR3 bases are TGTGCCAGCAGACGTGCCGGGACTAGCTTCTACAATGAGCAGTTCTTC. Its translation: CASRRAGTSFYNEQFF. Full variable domain (remainder filled in from reference TRBV7-9 and TRBJ2-1): DTGVSQNPRHKITKRGQNVTFRCDPISEHNRLYWYRQTLGQGPEFLTYFQNEAQLEKSRLLSDRFSAERPKGSFSTLEIQRTEQGDSAMYLCASRRAGTSFYNEQFFGPGTRLTVL.

V gene TRBV5-1 combines with J gene TRBJ2-2; D is perhaps TRBD1 (6 bases). V was pared by 6 bases and J by 5 bases, with 14 bases between. Germline V lookup: CDR1 SGHRS, CDR2 YFSETQ. The CDR3 has 14 residues. CDR3 in DNA: TGCGCCAGCACCGGCGGCACAGGGACCGGGGAGCTGTTTTTT. It is translated as CASTGGTGTGELFF.